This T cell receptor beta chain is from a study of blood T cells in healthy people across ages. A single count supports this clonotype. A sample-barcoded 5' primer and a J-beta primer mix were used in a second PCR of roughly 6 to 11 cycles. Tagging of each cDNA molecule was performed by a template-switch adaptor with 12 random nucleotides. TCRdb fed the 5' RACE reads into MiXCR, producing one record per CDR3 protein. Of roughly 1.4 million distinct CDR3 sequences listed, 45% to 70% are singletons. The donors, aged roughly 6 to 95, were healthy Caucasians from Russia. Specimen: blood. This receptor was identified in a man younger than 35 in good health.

CDR3 residues: CASSQPGTSKAGELFF. The CDR3 DNA reads TGCGCCAGCAGTCAGCCAGGGACCTCTAAGGCCGGGGAGCTGTTTTTT. V and J are TRBV4-1 and TRBJ2-2; the D gene could be TRBD1 or TRBD2 (5 bases each). The germline CDR1 and CDR2 sequences are MGHRA and YSYEKL. This CDR3 contains 16 residues. The V end was cut by 6 bases, the J end by 6 bases, with 20 bases between.